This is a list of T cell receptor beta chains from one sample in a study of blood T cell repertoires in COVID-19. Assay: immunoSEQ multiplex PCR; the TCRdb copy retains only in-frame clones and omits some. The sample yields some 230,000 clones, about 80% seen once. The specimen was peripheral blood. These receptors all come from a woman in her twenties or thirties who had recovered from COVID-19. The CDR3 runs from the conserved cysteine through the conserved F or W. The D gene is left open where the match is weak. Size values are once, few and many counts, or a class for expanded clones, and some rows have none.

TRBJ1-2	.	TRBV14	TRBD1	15	CASSQSDRGGYGYTF	TGTGCCAGCAGCCAATCGGACAGGGGAGGCTATGGCTACACCTTC
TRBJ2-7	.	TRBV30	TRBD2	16	CAWSVLGLAGAYEQYF	TGTGCCTGGAGTGTACTGGGGCTAGCGGGTGCCTACGAGCAGTACTTC
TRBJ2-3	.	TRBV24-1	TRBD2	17	CATSDLEGLAGEDTQYF	TGTGCCACCAGTGATCTAGAGGGACTAGCGGGAGAGGATACGCAGTATTTT
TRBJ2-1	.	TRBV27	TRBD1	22	CASSSSLGAGGASGGPENEQFF	TGTGCCAGCAGTTCCTCCCTAGGGGCAGGGGGCGCGTCTGGAGGGCCTGAAAATGAGCAGTTCTTC
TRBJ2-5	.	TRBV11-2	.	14	CASSLEVLQETQYF	TGTGCCAGCAGCTTGGAGGTGCTCCAAGAGACCCAGTACTTC
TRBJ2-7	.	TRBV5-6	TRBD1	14	CASSLKGQDYEQYF	TGTGCCAGCAGCTTGAAGGGACAGGACTACGAGCAGTACTTC
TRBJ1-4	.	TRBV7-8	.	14	CASSSQGISEKLFF	TGTGCCAGCAGCTCACAGGGTATTTCGGAAAAACTGTTTTTT
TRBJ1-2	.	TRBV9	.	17	CASSPQVAGAGDYGYTF	TGTGCCAGCAGCCCTCAGGTAGCGGGGGCAGGCGACTATGGCTACACCTTC
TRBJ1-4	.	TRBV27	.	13	CASSPGRGEKLFF	TGTGCCAGCAGTCCGGGGAGAGGTGAAAAACTGTTTTTT
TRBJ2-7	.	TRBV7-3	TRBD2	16	CASSLKILAGVYEQYF	TGTGCCAGCAGCTTAAAGATACTAGCGGGAGTTTACGAGCAGTACTTC
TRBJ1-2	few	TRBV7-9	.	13	CASSFGQNYGYTF	TGTGCCAGCAGCTTTGGACAGAACTATGGCTACACCTTC
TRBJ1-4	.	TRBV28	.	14	CASSLHQAGGKLFF	TGTGCCAGCAGTTTACACCAGGCCGGGGGAAAACTGTTTTTT
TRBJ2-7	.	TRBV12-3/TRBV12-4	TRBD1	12	CAVGTGTYEQYF	TGTGCTGTGGGGACAGGGACCTACGAGCAGTACTTC
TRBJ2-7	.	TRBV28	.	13	CASSGGTSYEQYF	TGTGCCAGCAGTGGGGGGACCTCCTACGAGCAGTACTTC
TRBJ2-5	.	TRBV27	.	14	CASRITGGEETQYF	TGTGCCAGCAGGATTACAGGCGGGGAAGAGACCCAGTACTTC
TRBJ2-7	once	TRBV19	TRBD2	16	CASSTRLAGGSYEQYF	TGTGCCAGTAGTACGCGACTAGCGGGAGGTTCCTACGAGCAGTACTTC
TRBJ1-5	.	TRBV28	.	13	CASSNREYQPQHF	TGTGCCAGCAGCAACAGGGAGTATCAGCCCCAGCATTTT
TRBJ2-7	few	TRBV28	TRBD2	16	CASSDRLAGLLSEQYF	TGTGCCAGCAGCGACCGACTAGCGGGACTCCTCTCCGAGCAGTACTTC
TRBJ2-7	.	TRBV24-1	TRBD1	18	CATSGPGQPGRSSYEQYF	TGTGCCACCAGTGGACCGGGACAGCCGGGCCGAAGCTCCTACGAGCAGTACTTC
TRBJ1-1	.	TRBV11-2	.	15	CASSLSSRMNTEAFF	TGTGCCAGCAGCTTATCGTCCAGGATGAACACTGAAGCTTTCTTT
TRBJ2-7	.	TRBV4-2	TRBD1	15	CASSPSGTGNYEQYF	TGTGCCAGCAGCCCAAGCGGGACAGGGAACTACGAGCAGTACTTC